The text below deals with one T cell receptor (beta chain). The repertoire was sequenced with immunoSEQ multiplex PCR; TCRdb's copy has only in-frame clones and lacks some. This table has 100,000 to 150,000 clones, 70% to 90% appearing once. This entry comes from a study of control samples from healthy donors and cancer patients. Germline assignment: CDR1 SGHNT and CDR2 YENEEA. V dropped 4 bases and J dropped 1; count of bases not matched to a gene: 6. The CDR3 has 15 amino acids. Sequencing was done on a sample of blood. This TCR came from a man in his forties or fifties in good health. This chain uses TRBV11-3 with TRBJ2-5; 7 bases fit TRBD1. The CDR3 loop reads CASSSTGTAQETQYF. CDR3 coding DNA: TGTGCCAGCAGCTCAACCGGGACAGCCCAAGAGACCCAGTACTTC.